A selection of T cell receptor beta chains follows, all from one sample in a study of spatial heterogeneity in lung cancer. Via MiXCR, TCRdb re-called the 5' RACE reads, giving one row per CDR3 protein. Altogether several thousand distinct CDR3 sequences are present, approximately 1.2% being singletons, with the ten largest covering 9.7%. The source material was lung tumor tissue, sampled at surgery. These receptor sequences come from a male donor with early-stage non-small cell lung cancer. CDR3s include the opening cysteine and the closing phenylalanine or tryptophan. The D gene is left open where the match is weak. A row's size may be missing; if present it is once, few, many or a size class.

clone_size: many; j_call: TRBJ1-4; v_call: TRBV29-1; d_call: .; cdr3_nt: TGCAGCGTTGGTAAGGGATCTGTCAATGAAAAACTGTTTTTT; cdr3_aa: CSVGKGSVNEKLFF
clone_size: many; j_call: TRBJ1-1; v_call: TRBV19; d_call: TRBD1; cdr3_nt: TGTGCCAGTAGTAGACAGGGACCTTGGGAGACTGAAGCTTTCTTT; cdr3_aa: CASSRQGPWETEAFF
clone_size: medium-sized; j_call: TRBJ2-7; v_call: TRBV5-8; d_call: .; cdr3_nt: TGTGCCAGCAGCAAACTAGACTACGAGCAGTACTTC; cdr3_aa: CASSKLDYEQYF
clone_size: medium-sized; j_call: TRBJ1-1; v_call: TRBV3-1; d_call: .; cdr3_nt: TGTGCCAGCAGCCACGGGGCAGAGCCTAACACTGAAGCTTTCTTT; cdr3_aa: CASSHGAEPNTEAFF
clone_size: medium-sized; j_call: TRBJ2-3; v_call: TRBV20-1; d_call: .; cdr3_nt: TGCAGTGCTCTCTCGGACTCCACAGATACGCAGTATTTT; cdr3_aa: CSALSDSTDTQYF
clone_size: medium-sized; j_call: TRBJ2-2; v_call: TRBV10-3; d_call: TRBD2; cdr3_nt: TGTGCCATCAGTGGTGCTAGCGGGATACTGAACACCGGGGAGCTGTTTTTT; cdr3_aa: CAISGASGILNTGELFF
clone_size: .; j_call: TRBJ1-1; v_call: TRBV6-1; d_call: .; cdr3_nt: TGTGCCAGCAGTGACCAGGGGTACACTGAAGCTTTCTTT; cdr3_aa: CASSDQGYTEAFF
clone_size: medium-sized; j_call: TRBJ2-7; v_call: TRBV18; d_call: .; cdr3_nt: TGTGCCAGCTCACCACGGGGAATGGGGGCTGACTACGAGCAGTACTTC; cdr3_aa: CASSPRGMGADYEQYF
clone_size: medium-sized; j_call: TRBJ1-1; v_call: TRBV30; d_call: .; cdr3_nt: TGTGCCTGGGACGGCGGGGACCAAACTGAAGCTTTCTTT; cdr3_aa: CAWDGGDQTEAFF
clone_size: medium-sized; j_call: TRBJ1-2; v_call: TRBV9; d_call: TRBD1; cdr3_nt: TGTGCCAGCAGCGTAGACGGACAGGCTAACTATGGCTACACCTTC; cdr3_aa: CASSVDGQANYGYTF